One sample yielded the 8 T cell receptor beta chains listed below, sequenced in a study of blood T cell repertoires in COVID-19. Measured with immunoSEQ multiplex PCR; TCRdb has only the in-frame clones, and not every one. Of approximately 160,000 clones in the sample, approximately 80% were seen once. Source material: PBMCs or T cells enriched from blood (not recorded which). The receptors here all came from a man in his forties who had recovered from COVID-19.

The chain joins TRBV2 to TRBJ2-1; a possible D gene is TRBD1 (5 bases). The ends were cut back, 5 bases at V and 12 bases at J, with 17 bases in the middle. The CDR3 is 13 amino acids. CDR1 SNHLY and CDR2 FYNNEI come from the germline V gene. The CDR3 nucleotides are TGTGCCAGCAGTCGCTCGACAGTCCTCGGGCAGTTCTTC. Translated, it gives CASSRSTVLGQFF.

The chain joins TRBV10-1 to TRBJ1-1, with D unresolved. CDR1 is WNHNN and CDR2 is SYGVQD in the germline V gene (reference sequence). Between the trimmed V and J ends, which lost 4 bases and 5 bases, there was a span of 14 bases. This CDR3 is 14 amino acids long. The CDR3 here is CASSVDYLGTEAFF. CDR3 DNA: TGCGCCAGCAGTGTTGACTACCTGGGGACTGAAGCTTTCTTT.

V gene TRBV30 combines with J gene TRBJ1-2; possibly TRBD1 for D (5 bases). Per the germline V gene, CDR1 is GTSNPN and CDR2 is SVGIG (reference sequence). The CDR3 consists of 14 residues. The V end lost 3 bases, the J end lost 4 bases, and 15 bases lay between the germline ends. Written as DNA, the CDR3 is TGTGCCTGGAGGGGGTCGACAGAGATCTATGGCTACACCTTC. Its translation: CAWRGSTEIYGYTF.

This clone was observed many times. The chain couples TRBV24-1 to TRBJ1-1, with 7 bases lining up with TRBD1. The V gene end was trimmed by 3 bases and the J gene end by 0 bases; junction bases not matched to a gene: 12. CDR3 length: 18 amino acids. CDR1 and CDR2 from the germline V gene are KGHDR and SFDVKD. CDR3 loop: CATSDLNPGGHLNTEAFF. Written as DNA, the CDR3 is TGTGCCACCAGTGATCTCAACCCAGGGGGACACCTGAACACTGAAGCTTTCTTT.

The V call is TRBV5-1, the J call TRBJ2-3; 10 nucleotides line up with TRBD2. V shed 4 bases, J shed 0 bases, and the junction held 11 bases outside the gene matches. This CDR3 spans 18 amino acids. The V gene's germline CDR1 is SGHRS and CDR2 YFSETQ. CDR3 residues: CASSRGTSAAFSTDTQYF. The CDR3 DNA follows: TGCGCCAGCAGCAGGGGGACTAGCGCTGCCTTTAGCACAGATACGCAGTATTTT. The variable domain in full, completed from reference TRBV5-1 and TRBJ2-3, reads KAGVTQTPRYLIKTRGQQVTLSCSPISGHRSVSWYQQTPGQGLQFLFEYFSETQRNKGNFPGRFSGRQFSNSRSEMNVSTLELGDSALYLCASSRGTSAAFSTDTQYFGPGTRLTVL.

V and J are TRBV4-2 and TRBJ2-2, with 8 bases aligning to TRBD2. CDR3 length: 16 residues. Germline V CDR1 and CDR2: LGHNA, YNFKEQ. With V trimmed by 1 base and J by 4 bases, 5 bases remained unmatched. CDR3 residues: CASSQVNGGATGELFF. In DNA, the CDR3 is TGTGCCAGCAGCCAAGTCAACGGGGGGGCCACCGGGGAGCTGTTTTTT.

The chain combines TRBV19 with TRBJ1-2; 9 bases fit TRBD1. The CDR3 extends over 15 amino acids. V gave up 5 bases and J gave up 6 bases; unmatched junction bases: 10. In germline, CDR1 is LNHDA, CDR2 SQIVND (reference sequence). The chain's CDR3 is CASSPSGQGLDGYTF. CDR3 bases: TGTGCCAGTAGTCCCTCCGGACAGGGGCTCGATGGCTACACCTTC. Variable domain in full (rest from reference TRBV19 and TRBJ1-2): DGGITQSPKYLFRKEGQNVTLSCEQNLNHDAMYWYRQDPGQGLRLIYYSQIVNDFQKGDIAEGYSVSREKKESFPLTVTSAQKNPTAFYLCASSPSGQGLDGYTFGSGTRLTVV.

The chain has TRBV5-1 and TRBJ1-1, with D uncertain. The V gene's germline CDR1 is SGHRS and CDR2 YFSETQ. Trimming took 3 bases from V and 1 from J, leaving 13 bases between them. The CDR3 runs 15 residues. The CDR3 is CASSWMPGENTEAFF. CDR3 nucleotides: TGCGCCAGCAGCTGGATGCCCGGGGAGAACACTGAAGCTTTCTTT.